A single sample gave rise to the 17 T cell receptor beta chains below, sequenced in a study of identical twins. MiXCR was run by TCRdb on the 5' RACE reads, yielding one entry per CDR3 protein. Found here are approximately 260,000 distinct CDR3 sequences, over 11% of them singletons; the top ten hold around 8.9%. Material: memory (CD45RO+) T cells sorted from blood. These receptor sequences come from a woman aged 18-35 years in good health.

This clonotype was picked up many times. The V and J genes are TRBV10-3 and TRBJ2-2; D gene unclear. V dropped 6 bases and J dropped 12 bases, with 17 bases sitting between them. The CDR3 contains 13 residues. Looked up from germline, CDR1 is ENHRY and CDR2 is SYGVKD. The CDR3 coding sequence is TGTGCCATCAGAGTATCCAAGGGTGGACAGCTGTTTTTT. Translating it yields CAIRVSKGGQLFF.

This clonotype came up a few times. CDR3 DNA sequence: TGTGCCAGCAGCCAAGAGGGACAGATCTCCTACAATGAGCAGTTCTTC. The encoded protein is CASSQEGQISYNEQFF. This chain links TRBV4-2 with TRBJ2-1, with 7 bases that match TRBD1. Looked up from germline, CDR1 is LGHNA and CDR2 is YNFKEQ. The CDR3 length is 16 residues. With V trimmed by 0 bases and J by 0 bases, 2 bases remained unmatched.

The chain links TRBV15 to TRBJ2-3, with TRBD2 matching 10 bases. This CDR3 spans 16 amino acids. CDR1 and CDR2 (germline): LNHNV, YYDKDF (reference sequence). Germline trimming cut 1 base from V and 4 bases from J; bases unmatched to any gene: 5. CDR3 bases: TGTGCCACCAGCAGAGCTTCACTAGCGGGATCAGATACGCAGTATTTT. This translates into CATSRASLAGSDTQYF.

J is TRBJ2-1 and V is TRBV14, with D tentatively TRBD2 (6 bases). Trimming took 2 bases from V and 0 from J, leaving 20 bases between them. From germline, CDR1 is SGHDN and CDR2 FVKESK. This CDR3 region has 19 residues. CDR3 sequence reads: CASSQSGGWSSSSYNEQFF. In nucleotides, the CDR3 is TGTGCCAGCAGCCAATCAGGAGGGTGGAGTTCAAGCTCCTACAATGAGCAGTTCTTC.

This clonotype was found a few times. The chain employs TRBV25-1 and TRBJ2-3; D is unresolved. The V gene lost 4 bases and the J gene lost 7 bases, with 18 bases spanning the gap. Germline V lookup: CDR1 MGHDK, CDR2 SYGVNS. The CDR3 contains 15 residues. This CDR3 reads CASSGPSVLKNTQYF. CDR3 in DNA: TGTGCCAGCAGTGGCCCCTCAGTTTTGAAAAATACGCAGTATTTT.

In its sample, this clonotype was seen a few times. J is TRBJ2-2 and V is TRBV7-2, with D tentatively TRBD1 or TRBD2 (5 bases each). Germline V gene lookup returns CDR1 SGHTA and CDR2 FQGNSA. V was cut by 1 base and J by 3 bases, with 9 bases left in between. This CDR3 has 15 residues. The CDR3 reads CASSLVGGYTGELFF. The CDR3, as DNA: TGTGCCAGCAGCTTAGTTGGGGGATACACCGGGGAGCTGTTTTTT.

This chain joins TRBV12-3 or TRBV12-4 and TRBJ2-4; perhaps TRBD2 as D (6 bases). The CDR3 spans 14 residues. The V end was cut by 6 bases, the J end by 8 bases, with 17 bases between. For the CDR3, the DNA is TGTGCCAGCAGCCTAGTCCCGGGACTCGACATTCAGTACTTC. Encoded protein: CASSLVPGLDIQYF.

In this sample, this clonotype turned up a few times. A much larger clone differs by one base, so this may be a read error. This chain joins TRBV20-1 and TRBJ2-2; D unclear. V lost 4 bases and J 1 base, leaving 4 bases between the germline ends. This CDR3 is 12 amino acids long. Germline values: CDR1 DFQATT, CDR2 SNEGSKA (reference sequence). Written as DNA, the CDR3 is TGCAGTGCTACAGGGAACACCGGGGAGCTGTTTTTT. Translation: CSATGNTGELFF.

This clonotype has only a few counts. This chain connects TRBV7-2 to TRBJ2-2, with 7 bases lining up with TRBD2. CDR1 is SGHTA, CDR2 FQGNSA, per germline. The length of the CDR3 is 15 residues. V shed 4 bases, J shed 7 bases, and the junction held 9 bases outside the gene matches. CDR3: CASSYRGGLVGELFF. The CDR3 DNA follows: TGTGCCAGCAGCTACCGCGGGGGTCTGGTCGGGGAGCTGTTTTTT.

There are a few counts of this clonotype. V is TRBV5-6 and J is TRBJ2-2; D is unresolved. The germline gives CDR1 SGHDT, CDR2 YYEEEE. V lost 4 bases to trimming and J lost 4 bases, with 11 bases between them. This CDR3 comprises 14 residues. As DNA, the CDR3 is TGTGCCAGCAGCCCTCCCTCCCGCACCGGGGAGCTGTTTTTT. Residues: CASSPPSRTGELFF. Full variable domain (rest looked up from reference TRBV5-6 and TRBJ2-2): DAGVTQSPTHLIKTRGQQVTLRCSPKSGHDTVSWYQQALGQGPQFIFQYYEEEERQRGNFPDRFSGHQFPNYSSELNVNALLLGDSALYLCASSPPSRTGELFFGEGSRLTVL.

This clonotype was seen more than once but under ten times. DNA for the CDR3: TGTGCCAGCAGGGCGGCTTCCTACGAGCAGTACTTC. This codes for CASRAASYEQYF. The rearrangement joins TRBV6-2 or TRBV6-3 to TRBJ2-7, with no clear D. CDR1 and CDR2 from the germline V gene are MNHEY and SVGEGT. The CDR3 sequence is 12 residues long. V was clipped by 6 bases and J by 1 base, with 7 bases between them.

This clonotype has only a few counts. The rearrangement joins TRBV6-2 or TRBV6-3 to TRBJ2-4, with unresolved D. The CDR3 length is 14 residues. In germline, CDR1 is MNHEY, CDR2 SVGEGT. V lost 8 bases, J lost 8 bases, and 19 bases lay in between. CDR3: CASGVPQYSHIQYF. The CDR3 nucleotides read TGTGCCAGCGGAGTCCCTCAGTACAGCCACATTCAGTACTTC.

This clonotype was seen ten or more times. The CDR3 is CSAYYRGGPLHF. The CDR3 bases are TGCAGTGCATACTACAGGGGGGGACCCCTCCACTTT. The rearrangement links TRBV20-1 to TRBJ1-6; 8 bases match TRBD1. The CDR3 spans 12 residues. The germline gives CDR1 DFQATT, CDR2 SNEGSKA (reference sequence). J gave up 12 bases and V 6 bases, and 7 bases lay outside the gene matches.

The chain couples TRBV7-2 to TRBJ2-3, with no clear D. Germline CDR1 reads SGHTA; CDR2 reads FQGNSA. Trimming cost V 6 bases and J 0 bases, with 10 bases left between them. The CDR3 sequence is 14 residues long. As DNA, the CDR3 is TGTGCCAGCAGACTCGGAGCTAGCACAGATACGCAGTATTTT. This translates into CASRLGASTDTQYF.

This clonotype was observed at least ten times. The J gene is TRBJ2-4, the V gene TRBV12-3 or TRBV12-4; D unresolved. The CDR3 is made up of 13 amino acids. The V gene lost 6 bases and the J gene lost 2 bases, with 8 bases spanning the gap. CDR3 region: CASRKATKNIQYF. The DNA for the CDR3 is TGTGCCAGCAGAAAAGCTACCAAAAACATTCAGTACTTC.

Only a few counts were recorded for this clonotype. V is TRBV4-1 and J is TRBJ1-6; tentative D call: TRBD1 (5 bases). The CDR3 length is 18 residues. V lost 1 base and J 6 bases, leaving 19 bases between the germline ends. The germline CDR1 and CDR2 sequences are MGHRA and YSYEKL. The CDR3 region is CASSQATGVGWSNSPLHF. The CDR3 nucleotides read TGCGCCAGCAGCCAAGCTACGGGGGTCGGTTGGAGTAATTCACCCCTCCACTTT.

The chain couples TRBV7-2 to TRBJ2-2, with 8 bases fitting TRBD1. V shed 1 base and J 4 bases; nucleotides not matched to a gene: 2. This CDR3 comprises 15 residues. CDR1 and CDR2 from the germline V gene are SGHTA and FQGNSA. The CDR3 sequence is CASSLVRGPTGELFF. The CDR3 region has the DNA TGTGCCAGCAGCTTAGTCAGGGGGCCCACCGGGGAGCTGTTTTTT.